The 8 T cell receptor beta chains below were found in one sample sequenced in a study of cytomegalovirus exposure and HLA in healthy donors. In the PCR, 60 Vbeta and 13 Jbeta primers were used. Method: immunoSEQ multiplex PCR; TCRdb's copy keeps in-frame clones and lacks some. The table includes approximately 240,000 clones, around 80% detected once. The sequenced material came from PBMCs. Every receptor here comes from a woman between 55 and 75 years old in good health and CMV-seropositive.

The chain joins TRBV6-5 to TRBJ1-2, with D perhaps TRBD1 (6 bases). Trimming shortened V by 7 bases and J by 5 bases, and 8 bases separated the two germline ends. Germline values: CDR1 MNHEY, CDR2 SVGAGI. CDR3 length equals 11 residues. CDR3 region: CASTTGYGYTF. DNA for the CDR3: TGTGCCAGCACTACAGGGTATGGCTACACCTTC.

The chain carries TRBV7-9 and TRBJ2-3, with D tentatively TRBD2 (5 bases). CDR1 and CDR2 from the germline V gene are SEHNR and FQNEAQ (reference sequence). CDR3 length equals 16 residues. Trimming took 2 bases from V and 5 from J, leaving 17 bases between them. CDR3 loop: CASSLRLARDGDTQYF. In DNA form, the CDR3 reads TGTGCCAGCAGCTTACGCCTAGCCCGGGATGGAGATACGCAGTATTTT. Filled out from reference TRBV7-9 and TRBJ2-3, the complete variable domain reads DTGVSQNPRHKITKRGQNVTFRCDPISEHNRLYWYRQTLGQGPEFLTYFQNEAQLEKSRLLSDRFSAERPKGSFSTLEIQRTEQGDSAMYLCASSLRLARDGDTQYFGPGTRLTVL.

The chain uses TRBV2 and TRBJ1-3; TRBD1 might be the D (6 bases). The CDR3 is 16 residues long. The V gene lost 0 bases and the J gene lost 5 bases, with 14 bases spanning the gap. The germline V gene encodes CDR1 SNHLY and CDR2 FYNNEI. CDR3: CASSEARGRIRNTIYF. The DNA for the CDR3 is TGTGCCAGCAGTGAAGCGCGGGGGCGCATAAGAAACACCATATATTTT.

This clone was detected only a few times. V is TRBV28 and J is TRBJ1-1; no definite D call. The V gene lost 8 bases and the J gene lost 0 bases, with 10 bases spanning the gap. Looked up from germline, CDR1 is MDHEN and CDR2 is SYDVKM. This CDR3 has 13 residues. Written as DNA, the CDR3 is TGTGCCAGCTTGACGACTCTGAACACTGAAGCTTTCTTT. Translating gives CASLTTLNTEAFF.

This clone was counted once. The CDR3 here is CASSPRRSSYEQYF. CDR3 nucleotide sequence: TGTGCCAGCAGCCCCCGAAGGAGTTCCTACGAGCAGTACTTC. This sequence joins TRBV13 and TRBJ2-7; no clear D gene. The CDR3 runs to 14 residues. V was trimmed by 5 bases and J by 1 base, leaving 12 bases between them. Per germline, CDR1 PRHDT and CDR2 FYEKMQ (reference sequence). Based on the CDR3 plus reference TRBV13 and TRBJ2-7, the full variable domain is AAGVIQSPRHLIKEKRETATLKCYPIPRHDTVYWYQQGPGQDPQFLISFYEKMQSDKGSIPDRFSAQQFSDYHSELNMSSLELGDSALYFCASSPRRSSYEQYFGPGTRLTVT.

The chain uses TRBV4-2 and TRBJ1-1, with TRBD1 as a possible D gene (6 bases). Germline V gives CDR1 LGHNA, CDR2 YNFKEQ. V was trimmed by 2 bases and J by 0 bases, leaving 19 bases between them. This CDR3 spans 18 amino acids. The CDR3 DNA reads TGTGCCAGCAGCCAACATCCCAAGGGGGTAGCATTGAACACTGAAGCTTTCTTT. It translates to CASSQHPKGVALNTEAFF.

This clone was counted a few times. DNA for the CDR3: TGTGCCAGCAGCCAAGACCGGGACACTGAAGCTTTCTTT. Translation: CASSQDRDTEAFF. This rearrangement joins TRBV7-8 to TRBJ1-1, with D hard to call. This CDR3 has 13 residues. V was pared by 5 bases and J by 3 bases, with 10 bases between. Germline V gene lookup returns CDR1 SGHVS and CDR2 FQNEAQ.

The chain has TRBV5-1 and TRBJ1-2; D uncertain. CDR3 length: 15 residues. V was clipped by 5 bases and J by 2 bases, with 16 bases between them. Germline-derived CDR1 and CDR2 are SGHRS and YFSETQ. CDR3 in DNA: TGCGCCAGCAGGCCCGCAGGTTCTCTCAACTATGGCTACACCTTC. Amino acids: CASRPAGSLNYGYTF.